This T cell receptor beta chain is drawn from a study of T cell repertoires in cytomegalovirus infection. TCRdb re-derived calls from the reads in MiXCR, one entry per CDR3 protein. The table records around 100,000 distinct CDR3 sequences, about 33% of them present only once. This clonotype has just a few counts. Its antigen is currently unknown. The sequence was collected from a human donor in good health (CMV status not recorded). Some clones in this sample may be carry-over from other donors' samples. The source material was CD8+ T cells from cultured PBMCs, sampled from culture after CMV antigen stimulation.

The CDR3 reads CASSQVQGYTGANVLTF. The CDR3 DNA reads TGTGCCAGCAGCCAAGTACAGGGTTACACTGGGGCCAACGTCCTGACTTTC. J is TRBJ2-6 and V is TRBV14, with TRBD1 as a possible D gene (6 bases). Germline-derived CDR1 and CDR2 are SGHDN and FVKESK. Trimming left V 1 base short and J 2 bases short, with 12 bases between. The CDR3 is 17 residues long.